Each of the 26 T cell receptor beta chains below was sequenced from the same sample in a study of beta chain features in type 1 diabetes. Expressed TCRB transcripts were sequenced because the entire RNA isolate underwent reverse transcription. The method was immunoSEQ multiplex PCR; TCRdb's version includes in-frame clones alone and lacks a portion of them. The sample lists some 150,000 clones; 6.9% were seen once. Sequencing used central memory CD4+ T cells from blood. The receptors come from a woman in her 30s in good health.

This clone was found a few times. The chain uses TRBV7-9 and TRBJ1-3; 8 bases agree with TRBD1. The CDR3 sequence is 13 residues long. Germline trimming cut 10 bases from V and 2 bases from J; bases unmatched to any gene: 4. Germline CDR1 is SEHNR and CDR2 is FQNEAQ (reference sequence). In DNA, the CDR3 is TGTGCCATCGAGGACAGGGCTGGAAACACCATATATTTT. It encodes CAIEDRAGNTIYF.

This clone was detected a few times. CDR3 residues: CASNAGQLYEQYF. CDR3 DNA sequence: TGTGCCAGCAATGCCGGACAGCTCTACGAGCAGTACTTC. The J gene is TRBJ2-7, the V gene TRBV28; D possibly corresponds to TRBD1 (6 bases). Between the trimmed V and J ends, which lost 7 bases and 3 bases, there was a span of 13 bases. From germline, CDR1 is MDHEN and CDR2 SYDVKM. This CDR3 has 13 amino acids.

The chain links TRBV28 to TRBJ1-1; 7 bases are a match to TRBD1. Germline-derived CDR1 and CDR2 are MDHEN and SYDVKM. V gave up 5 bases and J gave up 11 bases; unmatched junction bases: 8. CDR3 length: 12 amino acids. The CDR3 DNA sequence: TGTGCCAGCAGTATACATACAGGGGTGGCTTTCTTT. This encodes CASSIHTGVAFF.

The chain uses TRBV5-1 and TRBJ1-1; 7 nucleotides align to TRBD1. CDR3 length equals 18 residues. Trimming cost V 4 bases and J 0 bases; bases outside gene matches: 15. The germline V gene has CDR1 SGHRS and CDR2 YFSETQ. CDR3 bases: TGCGCCAGCAGCCCTAGACAGGGCTGGATGGGAATGAACACTGAAGCTTTCTTT. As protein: CASSPRQGWMGMNTEAFF.

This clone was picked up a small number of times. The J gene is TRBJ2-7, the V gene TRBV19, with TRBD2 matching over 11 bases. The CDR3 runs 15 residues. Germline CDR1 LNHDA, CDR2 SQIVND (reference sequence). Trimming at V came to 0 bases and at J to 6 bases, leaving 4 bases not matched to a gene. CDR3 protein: CASSIELAGASEQYF. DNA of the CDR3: TGTGCCAGTAGTATAGAACTAGCGGGAGCATCCGAGCAGTACTTC.

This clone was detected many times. The CDR3 sequence: CASSHSILGGYGYTF. In DNA, the CDR3 is TGCGCCAGCAGCCACTCGATCCTCGGGGGCTATGGCTACACCTTC. The genes are TRBV4-3 and TRBJ1-2; D is perhaps TRBD1 (5 bases). The length of the CDR3 is 15 residues. Germline lookup yields CDR1 LGHNA and CDR2 YSLEER. Between the trimmed V and J ends, which lost 3 bases and 4 bases, there was a span of 15 bases.

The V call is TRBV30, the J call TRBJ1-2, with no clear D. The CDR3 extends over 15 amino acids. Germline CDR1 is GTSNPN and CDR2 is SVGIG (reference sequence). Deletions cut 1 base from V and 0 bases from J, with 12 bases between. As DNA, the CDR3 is TGTGCCTGGAGTGGGGCTCTCCAAGCTAACTATGGCTACACCTTC. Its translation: CAWSGALQANYGYTF.

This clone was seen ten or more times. In DNA form, the CDR3 reads TGTGCCTGGAGTGTACAGGGGACAAATGTGAGGAAGTACTTC. Protein product: CAWSVQGTNVRKYF. This chain connects TRBV30 to TRBJ2-7, with 7 bases identical to TRBD1. From germline, CDR1 is GTSNPN and CDR2 SVGIG (reference sequence). V lost 0 bases, J lost 11 bases, and 13 bases stayed unmatched. The CDR3 has 14 residues.

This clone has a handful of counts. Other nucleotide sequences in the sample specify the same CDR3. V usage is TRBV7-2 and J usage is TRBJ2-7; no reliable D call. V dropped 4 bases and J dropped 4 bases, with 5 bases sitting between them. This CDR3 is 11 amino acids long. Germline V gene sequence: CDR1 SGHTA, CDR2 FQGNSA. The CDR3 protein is CASSSLYEQYF. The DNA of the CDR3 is TGTGCCAGCAGCTCATTGTACGAGCAGTACTTC.

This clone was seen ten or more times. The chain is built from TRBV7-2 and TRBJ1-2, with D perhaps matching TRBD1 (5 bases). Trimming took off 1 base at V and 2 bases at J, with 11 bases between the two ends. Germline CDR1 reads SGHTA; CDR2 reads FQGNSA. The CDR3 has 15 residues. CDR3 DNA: TGTGCCAGCAGCTTAGGCCAGGGTAAAAACTATGGCTACACCTTC. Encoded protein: CASSLGQGKNYGYTF.

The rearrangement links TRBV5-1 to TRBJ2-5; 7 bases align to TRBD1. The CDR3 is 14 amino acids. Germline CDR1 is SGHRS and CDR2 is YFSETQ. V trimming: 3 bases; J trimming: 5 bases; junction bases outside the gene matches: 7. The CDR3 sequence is CASSSNTGAETQYF. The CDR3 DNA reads TGCGCCAGCAGCTCGAATACAGGGGCGGAGACCCAGTACTTC.

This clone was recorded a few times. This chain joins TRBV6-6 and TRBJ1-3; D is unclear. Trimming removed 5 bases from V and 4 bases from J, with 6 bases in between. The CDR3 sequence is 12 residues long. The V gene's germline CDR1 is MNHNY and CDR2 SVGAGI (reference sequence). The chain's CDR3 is CASSMRGNTIYF. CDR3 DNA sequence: TGTGCCAGCAGTATGAGGGGAAACACCATATATTTT.

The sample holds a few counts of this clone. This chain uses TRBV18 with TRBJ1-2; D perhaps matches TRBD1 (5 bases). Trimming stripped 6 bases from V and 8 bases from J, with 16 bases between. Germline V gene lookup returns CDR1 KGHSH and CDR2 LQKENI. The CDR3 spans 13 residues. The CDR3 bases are TGTGCCAGCTCGCCGCGACAGTTCTCGGGCTACACCTTC. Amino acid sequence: CASSPRQFSGYTF.

CDR3 sequence: CASSRGGVGVNEQFF. CDR3 coding DNA: TGTGCCAGCAGCCGCGGCGGGGTGGGTGTCAATGAGCAGTTCTTC. This rearrangement joins TRBV2 to TRBJ2-1, with D perhaps TRBD2 (6 bases). CDR3 size: 15 residues. CDR1 SNHLY and CDR2 FYNNEI come from the germline V gene. V lost 6 bases and J lost 6, with 18 bases in between.

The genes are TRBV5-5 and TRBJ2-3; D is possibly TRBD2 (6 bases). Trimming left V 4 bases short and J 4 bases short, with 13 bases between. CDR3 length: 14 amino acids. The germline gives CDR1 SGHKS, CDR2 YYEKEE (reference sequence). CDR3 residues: CASSRGGPPDTQYF. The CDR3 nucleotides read TGTGCCAGCAGCCGTGGAGGGCCCCCAGATACGCAGTATTTT.

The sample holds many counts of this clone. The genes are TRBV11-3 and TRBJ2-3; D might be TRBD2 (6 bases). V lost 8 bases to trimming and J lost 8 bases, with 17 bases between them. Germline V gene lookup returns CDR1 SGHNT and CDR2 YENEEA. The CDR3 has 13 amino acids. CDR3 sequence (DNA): TGTGCCAGCTCCGGACGGGGGTTGGGTACGCAGTATTTT. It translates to CASSGRGLGTQYF. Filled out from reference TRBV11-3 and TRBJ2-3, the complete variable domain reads EAGVVQSPRYKIIEKKQPVAFWCNPISGHNTLYWYLQNLGQGPELLIRYENEEAVDDSQLPKDRFSAERLKGVDSTLKIQPAELGDSAVYLCASSGRGLGTQYFGPGTRLTVL.

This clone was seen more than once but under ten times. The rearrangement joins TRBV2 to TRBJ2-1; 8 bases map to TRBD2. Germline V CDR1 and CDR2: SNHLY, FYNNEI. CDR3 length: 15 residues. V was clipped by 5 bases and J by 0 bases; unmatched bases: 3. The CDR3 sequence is CASSLAGSSYNEQFF. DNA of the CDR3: TGTGCCAGCAGTTTAGCGGGGAGCTCCTACAATGAGCAGTTCTTC.

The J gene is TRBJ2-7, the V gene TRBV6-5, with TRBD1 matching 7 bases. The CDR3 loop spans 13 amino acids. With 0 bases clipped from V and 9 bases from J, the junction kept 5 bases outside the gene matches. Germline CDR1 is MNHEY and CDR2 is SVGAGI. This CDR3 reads CASSYSTGSVQYF. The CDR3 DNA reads TGTGCCAGCAGTTACTCGACAGGGTCGGTGCAGTACTTC.

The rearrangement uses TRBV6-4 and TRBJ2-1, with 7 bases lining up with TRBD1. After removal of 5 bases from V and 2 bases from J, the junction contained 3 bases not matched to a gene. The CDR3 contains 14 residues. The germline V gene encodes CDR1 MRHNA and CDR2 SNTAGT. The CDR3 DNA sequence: TGTGCCAGCAGTTTAGGGGGCGCCTACAATGAGCAGTTCTTC. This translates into CASSLGGAYNEQFF.

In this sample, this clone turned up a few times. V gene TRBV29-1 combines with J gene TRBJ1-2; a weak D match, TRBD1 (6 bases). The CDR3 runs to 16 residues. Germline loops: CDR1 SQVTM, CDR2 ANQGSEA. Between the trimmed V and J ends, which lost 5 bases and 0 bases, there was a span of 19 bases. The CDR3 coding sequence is TGCAGCGTTTCGAGAACAGGGTCCCCCTCTAACTATGGCTACACCTTC. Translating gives CSVSRTGSPSNYGYTF. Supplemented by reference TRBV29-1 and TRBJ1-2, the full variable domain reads SAVISQKPSRDICQRGTSLTIQCQVDSQVTMMFWYRQQPGQSLTLIATANQGSEATYESGFVIDKFPISRPNLTFSTLTVSNMSPEDSSIYLCSVSRTGSPSNYGYTFGSGTRLTVV.

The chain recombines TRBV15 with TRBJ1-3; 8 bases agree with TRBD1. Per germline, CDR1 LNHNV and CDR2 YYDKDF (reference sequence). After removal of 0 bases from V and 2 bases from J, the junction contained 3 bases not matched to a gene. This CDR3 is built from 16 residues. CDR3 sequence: CATSRDLTGAGNTIYF. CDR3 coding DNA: TGTGCCACCAGCAGAGATTTGACAGGGGCTGGAAACACCATATATTTT.

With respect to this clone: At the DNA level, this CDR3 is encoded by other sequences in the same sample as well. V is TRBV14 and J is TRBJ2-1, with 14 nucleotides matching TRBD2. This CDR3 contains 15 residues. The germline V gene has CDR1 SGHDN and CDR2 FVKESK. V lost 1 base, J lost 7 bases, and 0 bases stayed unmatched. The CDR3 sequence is CASSQGLAGGNEQFF. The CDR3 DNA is TGTGCCAGCAGCCAAGGACTAGCGGGAGGGAATGAGCAGTTCTTC.

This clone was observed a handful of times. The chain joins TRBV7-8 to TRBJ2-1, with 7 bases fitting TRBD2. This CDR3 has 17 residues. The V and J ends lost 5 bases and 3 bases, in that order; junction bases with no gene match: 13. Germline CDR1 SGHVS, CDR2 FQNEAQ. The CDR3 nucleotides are TGTGCCAGCAGCCCGCGAGCGGGACGCATCGACTACAATGAGCAGTTCTTC. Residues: CASSPRAGRIDYNEQFF.

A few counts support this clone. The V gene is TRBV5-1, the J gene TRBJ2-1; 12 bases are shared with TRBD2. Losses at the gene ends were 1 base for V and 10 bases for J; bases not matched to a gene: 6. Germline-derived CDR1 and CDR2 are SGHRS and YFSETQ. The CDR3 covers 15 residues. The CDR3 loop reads CASSLTSGRPIEQFF. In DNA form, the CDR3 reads TGCGCCAGCAGCTTGACTAGCGGGAGGCCGATAGAGCAGTTCTTC.

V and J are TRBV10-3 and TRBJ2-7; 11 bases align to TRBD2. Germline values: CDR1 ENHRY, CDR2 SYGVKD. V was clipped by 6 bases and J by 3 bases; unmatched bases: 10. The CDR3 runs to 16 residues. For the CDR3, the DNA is TGTGCCATCAGCCCGACTAGCGGGAATGGTCACTACGAGCAGTACTTC. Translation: CAISPTSGNGHYEQYF.

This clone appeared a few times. The CDR3 loop reads CAISDRSGPSEQYF. The CDR3 DNA sequence: TGTGCCATCAGTGACAGAAGCGGACCCTCCGAGCAGTACTTC. This chain connects TRBV10-3 to TRBJ2-7; tentatively, D is TRBD2 (5 bases). The CDR3 extends over 14 amino acids. Germline loops: CDR1 ENHRY, CDR2 SYGVKD. The V gene lost 3 bases and the J gene lost 6 bases, with 15 bases spanning the gap.